Listed below are T cell receptor beta chains from one sample, sequenced in a study of patients and donors after allogeneic stem cell transplantation. One entry per CDR3 protein results from TCRdb running MiXCR on the RT-PCR reads. The table includes about 160,000 distinct CDR3 sequences, around 30% detected once. Sequences were obtained from blood, either unsorted or a sorted T cell fraction (not recorded which). The receptors shown here come from a human donor who was either an allogeneic HSCT recipient or a stem cell or donor lymphocyte infusion donor (not recorded which). It is not recorded whose cells these are; they may come from a transplant donor. CDR3s leave out the opening cysteine and the closing phenylalanine or tryptophan. The order of the fields is CDR3 protein, V gene, J gene.

cdr3_aa: SARVASGPYEQY
v_call: TRBV20-1
j_call: TRBJ2-7

cdr3_aa: ASSQTGFYNEQF
v_call: TRBV28
j_call: TRBJ2-1

cdr3_aa: SARDPGRSGNTIY
v_call: TRBV20-1
j_call: TRBJ1-3

cdr3_aa: SARSGIYNEQF
v_call: TRBV20-1
j_call: TRBJ2-1

cdr3_aa: ASSWRRGSTDTQY
v_call: TRBV6-6
j_call: TRBJ2-3

cdr3_aa: ASSQGPPRGPRSYNEQF
v_call: TRBV4-1
j_call: TRBJ2-1

cdr3_aa: ASSRQGPSNYGYT
v_call: TRBV7-2
j_call: TRBJ1-2

cdr3_aa: ASSPRGQPGETQY
v_call: TRBV3-1
j_call: TRBJ2-5

cdr3_aa: ASGLAVVSTGELF
v_call: TRBV12-5
j_call: TRBJ2-2

cdr3_aa: ASSLALGGYTGELF
v_call: TRBV5-1
j_call: TRBJ2-2

cdr3_aa: ASSFHSGNTIY
v_call: TRBV28
j_call: TRBJ1-3

cdr3_aa: ASSSQVSSGNTIY
v_call: TRBV7-9
j_call: TRBJ1-3

cdr3_aa: ASSEQLNTEAF
v_call: TRBV10-1
j_call: TRBJ1-1

cdr3_aa: ASSWTSGIETQY
v_call: TRBV10-1
j_call: TRBJ2-5

cdr3_aa: ASSGGEVDTQY
v_call: TRBV6-5
j_call: TRBJ2-3

cdr3_aa: ASSPYSGSSYEQY
v_call: TRBV18
j_call: TRBJ2-7

cdr3_aa: ASSSRRGEETQY
v_call: TRBV7-7
j_call: TRBJ2-5

cdr3_aa: ASSLGGSTEQF
v_call: TRBV7-9
j_call: TRBJ2-1

cdr3_aa: SAPLRANTGELF
v_call: TRBV20-1
j_call: TRBJ2-2

cdr3_aa: SLWAGETIGYGYT
v_call: TRBV20-1
j_call: TRBJ1-2

cdr3_aa: ATSRDRQVTDTQY
v_call: TRBV15
j_call: TRBJ2-3

cdr3_aa: ASSQGIARWQETQY
v_call: TRBV4-2
j_call: TRBJ2-5

cdr3_aa: AIRVAPASFLGYNEQF
v_call: TRBV10-3
j_call: TRBJ2-1

cdr3_aa: ASSLEAAGRTYEQY
v_call: TRBV5-4
j_call: TRBJ2-7

cdr3_aa: ASSFTGNNEQF
v_call: TRBV5-1
j_call: TRBJ2-1

cdr3_aa: ASSQGTSAADTQY
v_call: TRBV4-3
j_call: TRBJ2-3

cdr3_aa: ASRRQGAQETQY
v_call: TRBV6-5
j_call: TRBJ2-5

cdr3_aa: SASGGGRVSGANVLT
v_call: TRBV20-1
j_call: TRBJ2-6

cdr3_aa: ASSYSPQGTGANVLT
v_call: TRBV6-5
j_call: TRBJ2-6

cdr3_aa: SASGGGGNTEAF
v_call: TRBV20-1
j_call: TRBJ1-1

cdr3_aa: SARDLTGTPEQY
v_call: TRBV20-1
j_call: TRBJ2-7

cdr3_aa: ASSLEYEQY
v_call: TRBV5-1
j_call: TRBJ2-7

cdr3_aa: ATRWDRGWNTGELF
v_call: TRBV15
j_call: TRBJ2-2

cdr3_aa: ASSLLGAGVKNTEAF
v_call: TRBV7-8
j_call: TRBJ1-1

cdr3_aa: ASSLRGPGYNEQF
v_call: TRBV27
j_call: TRBJ2-1

cdr3_aa: ASSYGGAGNTIY
v_call: TRBV6-2/TRBV6-3
j_call: TRBJ1-3

cdr3_aa: ASSVGTVSYNEQF
v_call: TRBV9
j_call: TRBJ2-1

cdr3_aa: AISEFDRLSNQPQH
v_call: TRBV10-3
j_call: TRBJ1-5

cdr3_aa: ASSFSRDRASYEQY
v_call: TRBV27
j_call: TRBJ2-7

cdr3_aa: SARVTGFHEQY
v_call: TRBV20-1
j_call: TRBJ2-7

cdr3_aa: ASSQGTGRSEEQY
v_call: TRBV4-3
j_call: TRBJ2-7

cdr3_aa: ASSLESGTPTDTQY
v_call: TRBV6-5
j_call: TRBJ2-3

cdr3_aa: ASGTSYSNQPQH
v_call: TRBV2
j_call: TRBJ1-5

cdr3_aa: ASSLGQSSYEQY
v_call: TRBV5-4
j_call: TRBJ2-7

cdr3_aa: ASSLEVVPPPGELF
v_call: TRBV5-1
j_call: TRBJ2-2

cdr3_aa: ASSYAGTKYTGELF
v_call: TRBV12-3/TRBV12-4
j_call: TRBJ2-2

cdr3_aa: ASSLLQGGRTSANEQF
v_call: TRBV27
j_call: TRBJ2-1

cdr3_aa: ASSFLSADTQY
v_call: TRBV12-3/TRBV12-4
j_call: TRBJ2-3

cdr3_aa: ASSLRDLIYGYT
v_call: TRBV6-2/TRBV6-3
j_call: TRBJ1-2